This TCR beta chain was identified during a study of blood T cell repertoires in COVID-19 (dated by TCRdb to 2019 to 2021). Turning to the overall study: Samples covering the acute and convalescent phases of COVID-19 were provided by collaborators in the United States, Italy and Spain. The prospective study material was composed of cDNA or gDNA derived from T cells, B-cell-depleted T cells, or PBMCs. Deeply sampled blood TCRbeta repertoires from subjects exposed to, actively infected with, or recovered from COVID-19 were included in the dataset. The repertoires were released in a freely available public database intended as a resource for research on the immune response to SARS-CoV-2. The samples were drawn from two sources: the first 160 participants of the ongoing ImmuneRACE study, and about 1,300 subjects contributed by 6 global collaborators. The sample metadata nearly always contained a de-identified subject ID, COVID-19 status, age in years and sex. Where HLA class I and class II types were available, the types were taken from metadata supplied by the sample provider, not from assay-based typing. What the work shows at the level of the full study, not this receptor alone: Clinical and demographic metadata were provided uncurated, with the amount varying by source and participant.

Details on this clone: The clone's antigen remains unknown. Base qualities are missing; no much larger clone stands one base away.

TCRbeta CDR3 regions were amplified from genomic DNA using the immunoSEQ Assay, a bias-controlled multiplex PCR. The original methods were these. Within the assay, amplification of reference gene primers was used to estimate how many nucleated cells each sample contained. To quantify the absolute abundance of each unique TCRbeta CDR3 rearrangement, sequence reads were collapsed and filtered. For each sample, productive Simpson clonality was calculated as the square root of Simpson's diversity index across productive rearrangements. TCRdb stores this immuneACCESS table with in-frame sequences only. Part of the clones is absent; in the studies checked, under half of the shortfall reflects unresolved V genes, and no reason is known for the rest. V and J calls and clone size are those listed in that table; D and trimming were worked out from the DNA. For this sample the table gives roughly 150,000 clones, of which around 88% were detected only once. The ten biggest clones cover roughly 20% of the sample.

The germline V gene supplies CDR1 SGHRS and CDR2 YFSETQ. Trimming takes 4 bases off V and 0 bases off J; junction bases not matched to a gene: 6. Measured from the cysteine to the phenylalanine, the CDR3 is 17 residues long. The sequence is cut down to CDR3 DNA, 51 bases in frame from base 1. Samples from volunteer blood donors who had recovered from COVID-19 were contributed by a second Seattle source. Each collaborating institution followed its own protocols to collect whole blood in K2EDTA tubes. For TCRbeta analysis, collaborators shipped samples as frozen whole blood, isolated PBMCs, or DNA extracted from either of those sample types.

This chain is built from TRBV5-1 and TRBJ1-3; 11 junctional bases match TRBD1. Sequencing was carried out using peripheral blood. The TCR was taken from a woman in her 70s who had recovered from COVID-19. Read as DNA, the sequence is TGCGCCAGCAGCCCCCGGACAGGGGGCCCCTCTGGAAACACCATATATTTT. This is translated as CASSPRTGGPSGNTIYF.